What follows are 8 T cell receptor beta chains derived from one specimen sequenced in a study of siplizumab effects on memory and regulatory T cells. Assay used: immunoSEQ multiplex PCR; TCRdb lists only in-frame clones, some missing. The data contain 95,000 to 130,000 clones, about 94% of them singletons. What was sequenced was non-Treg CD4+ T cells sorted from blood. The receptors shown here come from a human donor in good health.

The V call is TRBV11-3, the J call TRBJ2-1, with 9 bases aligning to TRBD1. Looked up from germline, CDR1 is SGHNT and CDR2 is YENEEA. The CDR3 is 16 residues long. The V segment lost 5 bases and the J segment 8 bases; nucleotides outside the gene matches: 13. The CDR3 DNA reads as TGTGCCAGCAGCCCTCCGGGACAGGGATCGATCGATGAGCAGTTCTTC. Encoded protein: CASSPPGQGSIDEQFF.

CDR3 sequence: CASNRQGPWEKLFF. DNA of the CDR3: TGTGCCAGCAACCGACAGGGGCCGTGGGAAAAACTGTTTTTT. The V and J genes are TRBV7-9 and TRBJ1-4, with TRBD1 matching over 8 bases. The germline CDR1 and CDR2 sequences are SEHNR and FQNEAQ (reference sequence). V lost 7 bases and J lost 8; bases outside the gene matches: 9. The CDR3 runs 14 residues.

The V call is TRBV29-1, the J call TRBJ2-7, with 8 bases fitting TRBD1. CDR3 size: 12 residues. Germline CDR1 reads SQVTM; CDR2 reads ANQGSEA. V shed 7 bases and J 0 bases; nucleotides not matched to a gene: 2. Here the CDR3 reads CSAGQGSYEQYF. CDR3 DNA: TGCAGCGCCGGACAGGGCTCCTACGAGCAGTACTTC.

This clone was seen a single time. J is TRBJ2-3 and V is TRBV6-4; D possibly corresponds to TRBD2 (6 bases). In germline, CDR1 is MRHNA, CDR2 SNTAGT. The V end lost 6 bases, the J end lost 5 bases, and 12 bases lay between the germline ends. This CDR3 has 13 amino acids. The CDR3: CASSGGAQDTQYF. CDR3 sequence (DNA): TGTGCCAGCAGCGGCGGGGCTCAAGATACGCAGTATTTT.

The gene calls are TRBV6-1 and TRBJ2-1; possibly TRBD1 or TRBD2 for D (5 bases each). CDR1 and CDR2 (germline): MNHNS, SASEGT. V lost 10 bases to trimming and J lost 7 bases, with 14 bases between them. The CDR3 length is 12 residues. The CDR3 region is CATRDELNEQFF. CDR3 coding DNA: TGTGCCACCAGGGACGAGTTGAATGAGCAGTTCTTC.

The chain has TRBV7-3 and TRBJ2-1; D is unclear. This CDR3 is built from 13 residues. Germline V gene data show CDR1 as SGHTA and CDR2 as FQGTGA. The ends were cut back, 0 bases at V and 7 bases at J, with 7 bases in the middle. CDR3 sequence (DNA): TGTGCCAGCAGCTTAACGTTGGGGAATGAGCAGTTCTTC. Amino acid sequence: CASSLTLGNEQFF.

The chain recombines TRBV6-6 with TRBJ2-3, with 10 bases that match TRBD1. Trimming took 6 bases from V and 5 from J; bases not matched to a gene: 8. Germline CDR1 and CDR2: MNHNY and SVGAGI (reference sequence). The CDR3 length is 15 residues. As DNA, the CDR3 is TGTGCCAGCAGAGGACAGGGGGGATCCGAAGATACGCAGTATTTT. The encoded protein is CASRGQGGSEDTQYF.

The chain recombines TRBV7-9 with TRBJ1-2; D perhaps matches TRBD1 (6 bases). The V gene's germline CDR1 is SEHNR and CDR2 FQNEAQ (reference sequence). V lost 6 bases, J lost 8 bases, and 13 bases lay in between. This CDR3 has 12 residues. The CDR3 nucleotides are TGTGCCAGCAGTTATGACAGGACGGGCTACACCTTC. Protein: CASSYDRTGYTF.